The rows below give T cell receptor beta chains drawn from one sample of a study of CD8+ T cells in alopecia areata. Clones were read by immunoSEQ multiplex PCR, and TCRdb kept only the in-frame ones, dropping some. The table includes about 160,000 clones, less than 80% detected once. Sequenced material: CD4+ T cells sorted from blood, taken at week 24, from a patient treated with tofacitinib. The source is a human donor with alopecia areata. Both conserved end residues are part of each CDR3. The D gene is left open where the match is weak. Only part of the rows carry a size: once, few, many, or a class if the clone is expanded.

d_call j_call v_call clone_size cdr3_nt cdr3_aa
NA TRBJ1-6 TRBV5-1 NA TGCGCCAGCAGCTCCGGACAGCCAAATTCACCCCTCCACTTT CASSSGQPNSPLHF
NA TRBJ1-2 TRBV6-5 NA TGTGCCAACCGCGCACAGGGAGAGAATAACTATGGCTACACCTTC CANRAQGENNYGYTF
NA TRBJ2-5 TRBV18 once TGTGCCAGCTCACCACCTGGTCTTCAAGAGACCCAGTACTTC CASSPPGLQETQYF
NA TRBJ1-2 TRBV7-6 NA TGTGCCAGCAGCCCTAGCCCCCCAGGGGCGGGGGGCTACACCTTC CASSPSPPGAGGYTF
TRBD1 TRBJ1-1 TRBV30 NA TGTGCCTGGAGGTTACAGGGGGGCACTGAAGCTTTCTTT CAWRLQGGTEAFF
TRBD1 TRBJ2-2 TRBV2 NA TGTGCCAGCAACCAAGACAGGGGTAGAGCCGGGGAGCTGTTTTTT CASNQDRGRAGELFF
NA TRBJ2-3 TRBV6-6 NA TGTGCCAGCAGTTTAAGTGTGGATACGCAGTATTTT CASSLSVDTQYF
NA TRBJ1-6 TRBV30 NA TGTGCCTGGAAGTTCAGCCCCTATAATTCACCCCTCCACTTT CAWKFSPYNSPLHF
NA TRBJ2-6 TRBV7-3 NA TGTGCCAGCTCATTAAGCTCTGGGGCCAACGTCCTGACTTTC CASSLSSGANVLTF
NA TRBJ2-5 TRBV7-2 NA TGTGCCAGCAGCCCCGGGTGGGGGGCCCAAGAGACCCAGTACTTC CASSPGWGAQETQYF
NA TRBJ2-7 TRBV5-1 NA TGCGCCAGCAGCTCCCCTCGGACCGGTCTCTACGAGCAGTACTTC CASSSPRTGLYEQYF
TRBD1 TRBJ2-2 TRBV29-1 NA TGCAGCGTTCGTACAGGGGGCTCACCGAATACCGGGGAGCTGTTTTTT CSVRTGGSPNTGELFF
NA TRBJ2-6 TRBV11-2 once TGTGCCAGCAGCCCCTTCGCGGGGGCCAACGTCCTGACTTTC CASSPFAGANVLTF
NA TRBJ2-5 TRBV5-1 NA TGCGCCAGCAGCTTGGGGGTACGGGAAGAGACCCAGTACTTC CASSLGVREETQYF
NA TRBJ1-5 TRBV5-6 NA TGTGCCAGCACCATTAGCAATCAGCCCCAGCATTTT CASTISNQPQHF
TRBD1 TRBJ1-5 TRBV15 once TGTGCCACCAGCAGAGACCGACAGGGCCCAGCCCAGCATTTT CATSRDRQGPAQHF
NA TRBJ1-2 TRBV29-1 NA TGCAGCGTTGAACCCCTCTCCTATGGCTACACCTTC CSVEPLSYGYTF
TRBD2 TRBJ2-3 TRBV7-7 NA TGTGCCAGCAGCTCGGCCTTAGCGGGGGGGATTGATACGCAGTATTTT CASSSALAGGIDTQYF
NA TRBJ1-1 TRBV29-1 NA TGCAGCGTTGACGGGGTCCTGAACACTGAAGCTTTCTTT CSVDGVLNTEAFF
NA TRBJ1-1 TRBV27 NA TGTGCCAGCAGACAGGGACGTGGGACTGAAGCTTTCTTT CASRQGRGTEAFF
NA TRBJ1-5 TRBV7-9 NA TGTGCCAGCAGCTTAGCTTCGGATCAGCCCCAGCATTTT CASSLASDQPQHF
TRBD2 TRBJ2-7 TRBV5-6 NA TGTGCCAGCCGGGGGGGCACCTACGAGCAGTACTTC CASRGGTYEQYF
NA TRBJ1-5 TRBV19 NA TGTGCCAGTGCCCGATATGCGGACAATCAGCCCCAGCATTTT CASARYADNQPQHF
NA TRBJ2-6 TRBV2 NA TGTGCCAGCAGCCCAGGACAGTCCGGCAATTCCAACGTCCTGACTTTC CASSPGQSGNSNVLTF
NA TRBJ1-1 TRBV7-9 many TGTGCCAGCAGCGCGGAAGGACAGCTAGCCCAACGAACTTTCTTT CASSAEGQLAQRTFF
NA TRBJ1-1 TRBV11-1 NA TGTGCCAGCACCCCTCCGGGGTCGGGGACTGAAGCTTTCTTT CASTPPGSGTEAFF
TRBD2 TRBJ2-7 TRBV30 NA TGTGCCTGGAGGGAGACTAGCGGGATCTCCTACGAGCAGTACTTC CAWRETSGISYEQYF
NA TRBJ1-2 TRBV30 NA TGTGCCTGGAATCGTTTGTTAGGCGAAGCCTATGGCTACACCTTC CAWNRLLGEAYGYTF
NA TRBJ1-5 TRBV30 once TGTGCCTGGAGTGGGGGAGGAGGGCCTAATCAGCCCCAGCATTTT CAWSGGGGPNQPQHF
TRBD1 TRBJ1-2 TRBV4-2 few TGTGCCAGCAGCCAGGAGCCGGGACAGGGGAGGGGCTACACCTTC CASSQEPGQGRGYTF
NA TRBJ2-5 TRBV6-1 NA TGTGCCAGCTCCGCCGGGACGCAAAGGGCCCAGTACTTC CASSAGTQRAQYF
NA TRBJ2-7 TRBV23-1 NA TGCGCCAGCAGTCAATTGGCGGGTATCCGAAGGGCCTACGAGCAGTACTTC CASSQLAGIRRAYEQYF
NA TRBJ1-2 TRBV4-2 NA TGTGCCAGCAGCCAAGATGAACTGACCACCTATGGCTACACCTTC CASSQDELTTYGYTF
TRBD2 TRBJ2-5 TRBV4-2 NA TGTGCCAGCAGCTTGACTAGCGGGGAAGAGACCCAGTACTTC CASSLTSGEETQYF
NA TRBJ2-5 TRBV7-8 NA TGTGCCAGCAGCTTAGGTCCAAGAGAGACCCAGTACTTC CASSLGPRETQYF
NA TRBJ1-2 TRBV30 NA TGTGCCTCCGAGGGGGGGCATGGCTACACCTTC CASEGGHGYTF
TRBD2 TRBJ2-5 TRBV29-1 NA TGCAGCGTTGAAGGGACTAGCGGGTACCAAGTTGCGACCCAGTACTTC CSVEGTSGYQVATQYF
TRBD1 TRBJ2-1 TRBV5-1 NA TGCGCCAGCAGCTTACAGGGGGCCGATGAGCAGTTCTTC CASSLQGADEQFF
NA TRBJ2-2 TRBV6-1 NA TGTGCCAGCAGTGCCGGGACAAACACCGGGGAGCTGTTTTTT CASSAGTNTGELFF